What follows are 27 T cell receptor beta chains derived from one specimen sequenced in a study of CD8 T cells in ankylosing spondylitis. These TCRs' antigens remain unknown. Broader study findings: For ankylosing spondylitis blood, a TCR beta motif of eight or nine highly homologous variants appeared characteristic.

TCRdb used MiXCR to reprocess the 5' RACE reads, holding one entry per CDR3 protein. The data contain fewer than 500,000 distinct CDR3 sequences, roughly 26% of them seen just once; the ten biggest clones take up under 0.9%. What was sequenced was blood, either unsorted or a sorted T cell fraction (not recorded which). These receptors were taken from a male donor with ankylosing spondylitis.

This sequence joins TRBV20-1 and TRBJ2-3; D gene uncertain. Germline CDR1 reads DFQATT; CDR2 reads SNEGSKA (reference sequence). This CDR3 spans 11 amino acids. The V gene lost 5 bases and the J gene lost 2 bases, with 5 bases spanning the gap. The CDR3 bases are TGCAGTGCTCTCAACACAGATACGCAGTATTTT. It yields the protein CSALNTDTQYF.

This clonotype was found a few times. CDR3 residues: CASRASGGYNEQFF. The CDR3 nucleotides are TGCGCCAGCAGAGCCAGCGGGGGGTACAATGAGCAGTTCTTC. The rearrangement links TRBV5-1 to TRBJ2-1, with 9 bases identical to TRBD2. The germline V gene encodes CDR1 SGHRS and CDR2 YFSETQ. The CDR3 covers 14 residues. V shed 5 bases, J shed 4 bases, and the junction held 4 bases outside the gene matches.

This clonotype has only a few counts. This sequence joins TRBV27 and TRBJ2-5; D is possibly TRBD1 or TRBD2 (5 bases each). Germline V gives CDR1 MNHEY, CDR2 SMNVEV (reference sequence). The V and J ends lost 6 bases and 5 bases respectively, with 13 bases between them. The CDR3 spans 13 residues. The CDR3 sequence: CASRSGTLETQYF. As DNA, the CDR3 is TGTGCCAGCAGATCCGGGACGTTGGAGACCCAGTACTTC.

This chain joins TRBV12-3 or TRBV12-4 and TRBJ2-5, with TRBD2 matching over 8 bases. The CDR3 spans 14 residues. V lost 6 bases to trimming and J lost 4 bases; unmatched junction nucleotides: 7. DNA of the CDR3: TGTGCCAGCAGGGGGAGCGGGAGAGGAGAGACCCAGTACTTC. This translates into CASRGSGRGETQYF.

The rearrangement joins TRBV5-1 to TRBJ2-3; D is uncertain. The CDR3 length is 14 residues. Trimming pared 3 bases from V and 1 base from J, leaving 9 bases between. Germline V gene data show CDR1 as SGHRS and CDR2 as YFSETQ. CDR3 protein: CASSSVAGTDTQYF. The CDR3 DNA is TGCGCCAGCAGCTCCGTTGCTGGCACAGATACGCAGTATTTT. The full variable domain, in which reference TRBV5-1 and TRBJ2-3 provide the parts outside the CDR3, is KAGVTQTPRYLIKTRGQQVTLSCSPISGHRSVSWYQQTPGQGLQFLFEYFSETQRNKGNFPGRFSGRQFSNSRSEMNVSTLELGDSALYLCASSSVAGTDTQYFGPGTRLTVL.

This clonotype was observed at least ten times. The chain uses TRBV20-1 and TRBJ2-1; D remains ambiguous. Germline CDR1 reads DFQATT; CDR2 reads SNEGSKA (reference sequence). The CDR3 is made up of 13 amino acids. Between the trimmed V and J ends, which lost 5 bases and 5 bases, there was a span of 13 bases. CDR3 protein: CSAVRTEHNEQFF. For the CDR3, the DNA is TGCAGTGCTGTCCGTACGGAGCACAATGAGCAGTTCTTC.

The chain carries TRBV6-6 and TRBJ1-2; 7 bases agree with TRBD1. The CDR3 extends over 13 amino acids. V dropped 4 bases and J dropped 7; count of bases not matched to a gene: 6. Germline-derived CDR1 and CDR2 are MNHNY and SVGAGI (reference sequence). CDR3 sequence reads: CASSSDRASGYTF. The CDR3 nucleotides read TGTGCCAGCAGTTCAGACAGGGCGAGTGGCTACACCTTC.

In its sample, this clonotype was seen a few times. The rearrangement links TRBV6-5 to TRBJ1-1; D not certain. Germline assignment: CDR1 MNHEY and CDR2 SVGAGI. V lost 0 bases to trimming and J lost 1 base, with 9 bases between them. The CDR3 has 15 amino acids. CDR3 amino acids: CASSYSDYGNTEAFF. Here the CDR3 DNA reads TGTGCCAGCAGTTACTCGGACTATGGGAACACTGAAGCTTTCTTT.

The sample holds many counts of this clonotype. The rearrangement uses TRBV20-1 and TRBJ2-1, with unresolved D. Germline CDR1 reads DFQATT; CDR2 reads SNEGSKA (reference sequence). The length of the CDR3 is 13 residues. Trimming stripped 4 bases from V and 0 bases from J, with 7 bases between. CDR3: CSATLSSYNEQFF. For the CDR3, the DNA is TGCAGTGCTACCTTGAGCTCCTACAATGAGCAGTTCTTC.

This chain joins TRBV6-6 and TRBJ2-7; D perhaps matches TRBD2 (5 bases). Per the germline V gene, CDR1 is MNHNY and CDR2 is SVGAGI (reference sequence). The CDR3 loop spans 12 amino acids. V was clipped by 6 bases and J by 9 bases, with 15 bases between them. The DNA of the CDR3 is TGTGCCAGCAGCCCTGAGGGCATCTGGCAGTACTTC. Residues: CASSPEGIWQYF.

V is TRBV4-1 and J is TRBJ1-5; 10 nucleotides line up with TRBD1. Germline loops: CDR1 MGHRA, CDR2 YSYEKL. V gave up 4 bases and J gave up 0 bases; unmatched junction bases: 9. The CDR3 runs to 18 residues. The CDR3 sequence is CASSRGQGGDDSNQPQHF. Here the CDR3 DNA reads TGCGCCAGCAGCCGCGGACAGGGGGGAGACGATAGCAATCAGCCCCAGCATTTT.

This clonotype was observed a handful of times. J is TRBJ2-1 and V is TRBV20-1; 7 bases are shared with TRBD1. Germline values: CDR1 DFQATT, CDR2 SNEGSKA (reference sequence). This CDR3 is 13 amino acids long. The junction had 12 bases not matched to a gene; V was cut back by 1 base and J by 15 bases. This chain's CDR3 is CSARASLTGDMFF. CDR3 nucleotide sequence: TGCAGTGCTAGAGCTAGTTTAACAGGGGATATGTTCTTC.

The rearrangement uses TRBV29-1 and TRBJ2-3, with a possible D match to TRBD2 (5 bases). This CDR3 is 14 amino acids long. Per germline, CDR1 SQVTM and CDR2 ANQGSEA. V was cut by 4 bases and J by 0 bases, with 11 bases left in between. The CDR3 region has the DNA TGCAGCGTTGGTCACGGGGTTAGCACAGATACGCAGTATTTT. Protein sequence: CSVGHGVSTDTQYF.

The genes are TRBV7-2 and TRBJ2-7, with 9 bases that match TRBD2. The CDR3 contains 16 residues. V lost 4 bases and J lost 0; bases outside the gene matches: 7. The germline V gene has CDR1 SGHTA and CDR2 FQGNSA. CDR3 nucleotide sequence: TGTGCCAGCAGCTCCCGGACTAGCGCCAGCTCCTACGAGCAGTACTTC. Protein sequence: CASSSRTSASSYEQYF.

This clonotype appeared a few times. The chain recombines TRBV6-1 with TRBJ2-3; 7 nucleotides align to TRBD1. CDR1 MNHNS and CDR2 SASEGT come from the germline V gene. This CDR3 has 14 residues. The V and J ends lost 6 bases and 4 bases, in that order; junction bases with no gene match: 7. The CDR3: CASSPGGSADTQYF. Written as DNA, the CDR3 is TGTGCCAGCAGCCCAGGGGGTTCAGCAGATACGCAGTATTTT.

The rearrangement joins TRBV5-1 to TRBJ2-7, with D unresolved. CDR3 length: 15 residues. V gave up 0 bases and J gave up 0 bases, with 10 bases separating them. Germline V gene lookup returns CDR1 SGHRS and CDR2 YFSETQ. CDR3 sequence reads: CASSLGHENSYEQYF. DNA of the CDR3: TGCGCCAGCAGCTTGGGACACGAGAACTCCTACGAGCAGTACTTC.

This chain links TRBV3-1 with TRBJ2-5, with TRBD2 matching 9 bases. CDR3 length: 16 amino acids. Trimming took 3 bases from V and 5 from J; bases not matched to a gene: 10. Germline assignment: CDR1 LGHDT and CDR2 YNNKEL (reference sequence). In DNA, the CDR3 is TGTGCCAGCAGCCAGGGCGTGCAGCGGGAGGATGAGACCCAGTACTTC. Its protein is CASSQGVQREDETQYF.

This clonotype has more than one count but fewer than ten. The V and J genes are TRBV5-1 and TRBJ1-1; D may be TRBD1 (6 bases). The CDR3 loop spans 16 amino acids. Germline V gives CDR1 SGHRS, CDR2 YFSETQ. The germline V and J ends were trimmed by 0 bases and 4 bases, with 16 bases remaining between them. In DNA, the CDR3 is TGCGCCAGCAGCTTGGTGGTGACGGGGGCGGGCACTGAAGCTTTCTTT. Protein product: CASSLVVTGAGTEAFF.

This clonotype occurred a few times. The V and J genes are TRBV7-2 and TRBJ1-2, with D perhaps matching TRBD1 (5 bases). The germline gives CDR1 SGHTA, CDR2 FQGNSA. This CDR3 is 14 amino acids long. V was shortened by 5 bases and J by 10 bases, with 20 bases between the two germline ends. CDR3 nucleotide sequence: TGTGCCAGCAGCGCCCACGGAGGGGCGGAGGACTACACCTTC. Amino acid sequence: CASSAHGGAEDYTF.

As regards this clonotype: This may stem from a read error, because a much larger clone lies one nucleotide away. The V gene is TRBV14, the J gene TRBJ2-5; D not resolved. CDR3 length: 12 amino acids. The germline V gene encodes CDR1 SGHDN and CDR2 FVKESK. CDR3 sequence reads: CASSKNQETQYF. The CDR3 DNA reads TGTGCCAGCAGCAAGAACCAGGAGACCCAGTACTTC.

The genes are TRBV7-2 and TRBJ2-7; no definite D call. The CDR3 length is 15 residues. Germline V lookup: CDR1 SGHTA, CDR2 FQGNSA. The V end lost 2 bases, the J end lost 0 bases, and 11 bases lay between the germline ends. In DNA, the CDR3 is TGTGCCAGCAGCTTAAACGGGCAGAGCTCCTACGAGCAGTACTTC. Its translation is CASSLNGQSSYEQYF.

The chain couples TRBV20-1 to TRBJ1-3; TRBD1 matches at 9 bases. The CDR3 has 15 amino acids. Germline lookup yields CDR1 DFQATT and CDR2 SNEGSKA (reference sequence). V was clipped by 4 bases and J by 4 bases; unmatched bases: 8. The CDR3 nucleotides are TGCAGTGCTACTCCCCGGGGACAGGGAGGAAACACCATATATTTT. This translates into CSATPRGQGGNTIYF.

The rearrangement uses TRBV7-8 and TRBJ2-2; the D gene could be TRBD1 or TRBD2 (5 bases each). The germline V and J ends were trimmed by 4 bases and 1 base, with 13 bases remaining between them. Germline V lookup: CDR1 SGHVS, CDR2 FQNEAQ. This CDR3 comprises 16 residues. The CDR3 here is CASSSRDPQNTGELFF. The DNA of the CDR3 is TGTGCCAGCAGCTCCCGGGACCCCCAGAACACCGGGGAGCTGTTTTTT.

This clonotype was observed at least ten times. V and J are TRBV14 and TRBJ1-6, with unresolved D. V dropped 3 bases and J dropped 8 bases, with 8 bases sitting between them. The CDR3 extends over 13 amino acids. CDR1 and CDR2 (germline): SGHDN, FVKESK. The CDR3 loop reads CASSQMLDSPLHF. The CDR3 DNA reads TGTGCCAGCAGCCAGATGCTGGATTCACCCCTCCACTTT. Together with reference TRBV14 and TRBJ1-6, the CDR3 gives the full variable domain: EAGVTQFPSHSVIEKGQTVTLRCDPISGHDNLYWYRRVMGKEIKFLLHFVKESKQDESGMPNNRFLAERTGGTYSTLKVQPAELEDSGVYFCASSQMLDSPLHFGNGTRLTVT.

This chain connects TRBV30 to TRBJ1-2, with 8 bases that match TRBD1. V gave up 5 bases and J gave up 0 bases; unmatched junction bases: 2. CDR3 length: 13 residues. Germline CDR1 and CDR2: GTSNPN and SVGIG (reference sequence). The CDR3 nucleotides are TGTGCCTGGTTGACAGGGGCTAACTATGGCTACACCTTC. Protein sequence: CAWLTGANYGYTF.

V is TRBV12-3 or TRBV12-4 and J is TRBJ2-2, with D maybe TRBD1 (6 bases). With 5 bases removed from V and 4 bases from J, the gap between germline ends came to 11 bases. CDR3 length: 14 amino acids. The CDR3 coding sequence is TGTGCCAGCAGTACCGACAGGTCCACCGGGGAGCTGTTTTTT. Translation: CASSTDRSTGELFF.

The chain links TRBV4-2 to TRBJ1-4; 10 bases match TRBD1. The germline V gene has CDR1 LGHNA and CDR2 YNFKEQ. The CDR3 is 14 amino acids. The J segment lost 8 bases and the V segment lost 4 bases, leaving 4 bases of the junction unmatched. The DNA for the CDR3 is TGTGCCAGCAGCCTTGGGACAGGGGAAGAAAAACTGTTTTTT. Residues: CASSLGTGEEKLFF.